This T cell receptor beta chain was observed in a study of T cell responses to AZD1222 COVID-19 vaccine. For the study at large: Second doses at about 4 or about 12 weeks were pooled. Findings of the study overall: Along spike, vaccine-associated CD4 TCRs were found throughout, with dominance at 160-218 and 743-854. There were mostly white British donors and more females than males, and clonal diversity was possibly underestimated.

In the case of this clone: The antigen is unknown.

Trimming stripped 2 bases from V and 5 bases from J, with 13 bases between. The CDR3 consists of 14 residues. Germline V gene data show CDR1 as KGHSH and CDR2 as LQKENI. The assay was immunoSEQ multiplex PCR, and TCRdb's table has in-frame clones only and misses some. The sample includes about 140,000 clones, approximately 90% of them seen just once. The rearrangement joins TRBV18 to TRBJ2-7; tentatively, D is TRBD1 (5 bases). The sample in question was peripheral blood, obtained on day 0 of AZD1222 vaccination. The TCR originated in an adult in good health. This chain's CDR3 is CASSPSLQGDEQYF. DNA for the CDR3: TGTGCCAGCTCACCAAGTTTGCAGGGCGACGAGCAGTACTTC.